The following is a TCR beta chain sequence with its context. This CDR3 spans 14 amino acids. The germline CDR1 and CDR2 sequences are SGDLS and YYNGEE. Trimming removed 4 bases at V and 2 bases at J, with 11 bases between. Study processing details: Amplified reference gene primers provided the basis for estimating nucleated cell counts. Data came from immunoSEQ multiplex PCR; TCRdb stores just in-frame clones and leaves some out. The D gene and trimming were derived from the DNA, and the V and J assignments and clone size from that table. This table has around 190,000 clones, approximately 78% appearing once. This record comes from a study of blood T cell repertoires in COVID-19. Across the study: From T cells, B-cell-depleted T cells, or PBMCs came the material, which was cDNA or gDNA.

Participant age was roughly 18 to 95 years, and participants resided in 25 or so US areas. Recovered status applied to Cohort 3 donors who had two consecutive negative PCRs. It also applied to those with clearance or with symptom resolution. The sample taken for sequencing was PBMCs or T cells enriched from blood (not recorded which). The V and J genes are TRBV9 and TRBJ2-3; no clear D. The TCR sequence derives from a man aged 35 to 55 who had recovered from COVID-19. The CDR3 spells CASSPRLYTDTQYF. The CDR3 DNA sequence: TGTGCCAGCAGCCCGAGACTCTACACAGATACGCAGTATTTT. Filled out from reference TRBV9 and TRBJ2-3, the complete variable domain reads DSGVTQTPKHLITATGQRVTLRCSPRSGDLSVYWYQQSLDQGLQFLIQYYNGEERAKGNILERFSAQQFPDLHSELNLSSLELGDSALYFCASSPRLYTDTQYFGPGTRLTVL.